The present T cell receptor (beta chain) was sequenced within a study of CD8 T cells in Susac syndrome. Trimming removed 6 bases from V and 8 bases from J; junction bases left unmatched: 6. The CDR3 length is 13 residues. Germline CDR1 SGHTA, CDR2 FQGNSA. RNA, at roughly 0.5 to 1 ug, was reverse transcribed with random hexamers. By means of immunoSEQ multiplex PCR, TCR beta CDR3 spanning 54 Vbeta and 13 Jbeta underwent amplification. Each CDR3 protein is one row after TCRdb ran MiXCR on the immunoSEQ multiplex PCR reads. The profile shows approximately 220,000 distinct CDR3 sequences, roughly 94% of them singletons.

This chain joins TRBV7-2 and TRBJ2-1; the match to TRBD2 covers 8 bases. Sample: CD4+ T cells from PBMCs. The receptor's source is a human donor with multiple sclerosis. The CDR3 sequence: CASRGTSWHEQFF. DNA of the CDR3: TGTGCCAGCAGGGGGACTAGTTGGCATGAGCAGTTCTTC.